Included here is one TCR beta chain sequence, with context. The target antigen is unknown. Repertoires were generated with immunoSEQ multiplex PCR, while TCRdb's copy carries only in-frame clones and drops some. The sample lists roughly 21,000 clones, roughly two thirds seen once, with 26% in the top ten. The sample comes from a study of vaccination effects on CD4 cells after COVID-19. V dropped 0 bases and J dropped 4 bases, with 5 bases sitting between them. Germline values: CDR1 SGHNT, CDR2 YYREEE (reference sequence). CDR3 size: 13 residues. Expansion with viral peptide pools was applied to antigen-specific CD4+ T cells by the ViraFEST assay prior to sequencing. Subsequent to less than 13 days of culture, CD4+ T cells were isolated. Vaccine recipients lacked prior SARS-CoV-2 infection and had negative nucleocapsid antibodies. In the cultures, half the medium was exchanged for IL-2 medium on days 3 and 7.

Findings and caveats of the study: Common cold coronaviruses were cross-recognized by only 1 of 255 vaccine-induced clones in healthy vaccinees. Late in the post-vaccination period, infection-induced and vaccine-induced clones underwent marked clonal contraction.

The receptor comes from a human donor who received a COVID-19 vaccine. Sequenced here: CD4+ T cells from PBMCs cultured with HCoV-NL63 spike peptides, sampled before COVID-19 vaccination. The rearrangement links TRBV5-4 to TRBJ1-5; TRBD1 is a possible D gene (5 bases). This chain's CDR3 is CASSLAGNQPQHF. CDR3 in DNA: TGTGCCAGCAGCTTGGCAGGGAATCAGCCCCAGCATTTT.